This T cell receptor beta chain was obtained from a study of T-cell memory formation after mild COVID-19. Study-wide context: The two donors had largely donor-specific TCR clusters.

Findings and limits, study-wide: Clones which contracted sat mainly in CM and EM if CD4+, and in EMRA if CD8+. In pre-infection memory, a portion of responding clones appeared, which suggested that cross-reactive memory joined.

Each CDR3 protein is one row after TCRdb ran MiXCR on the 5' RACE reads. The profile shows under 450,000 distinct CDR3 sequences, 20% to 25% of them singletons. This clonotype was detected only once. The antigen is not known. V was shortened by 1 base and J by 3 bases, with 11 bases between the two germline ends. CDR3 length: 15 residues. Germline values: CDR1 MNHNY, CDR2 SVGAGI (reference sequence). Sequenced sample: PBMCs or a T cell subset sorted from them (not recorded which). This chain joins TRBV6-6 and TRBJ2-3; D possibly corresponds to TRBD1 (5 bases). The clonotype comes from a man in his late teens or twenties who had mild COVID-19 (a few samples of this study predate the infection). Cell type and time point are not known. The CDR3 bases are TGTGCCAGCAGTTACTTATCAGGGAATACAGATACGCAGTATTTT. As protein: CASSYLSGNTDTQYF.